Sequencing of this T cell receptor (beta chain) was carried out in a study of T cells after yellow fever vaccination. One entry per CDR3 protein results from TCRdb running MiXCR on the 5' RACE reads. The sample has about 370,000 distinct CDR3 sequences, 11% seen once. The CDR3 covers 16 residues. Germline CDR1 is MGHRA and CDR2 is YSYEKL. V shed 3 bases, J shed 8 bases, and the junction held 15 bases outside the gene matches. The chain carries TRBV4-1 and TRBJ1-2; 7 bases align to TRBD1. The source was PBMCs, collected on the day of the first yellow fever vaccination. This receptor was taken from a man between 18 and 35 years old who received the YFV17D yellow fever vaccine. The CDR3: CASSQQAGTDIAGYTF. CDR3 DNA sequence: TGCGCCAGCAGCCAGCAAGCCGGGACAGACATTGCGGGCTACACCTTC.